This TCR beta chain was recorded in a study of identical twins. The sample holds many counts of this clonotype. The antigen remains unidentified. Germline V gene lookup returns CDR1 SGHDN and CDR2 FVKESK. V was clipped by 0 bases and J by 1 base, with 6 bases between them. The CDR3 is 15 amino acids. Via MiXCR, TCRdb re-called the 5' RACE reads, giving one row per CDR3 protein. The table has some 600,000 distinct CDR3 sequences, roughly 7.1% seen once. Study-wide results and limits: The study based its conclusions on cross-sectional statistical analysis and did not follow the same donors.

This sample also belongs to another study, concerning yellow fever vaccine responses in identical twins.

The source of this sequence is a young woman in good health. The chain is built from TRBV14 and TRBJ2-2; D not certain. Sequenced input: PBMCs. The DNA for the CDR3 is TGTGCCAGCAGCCAAGATTACTGGAACACCGGGGAGCTGTTTTTT. Protein: CASSQDYWNTGELFF.